These 23 T cell receptor beta chains were sequenced from one sample in a study of CD4+ T cells in melanoma. Assay: immunoSEQ multiplex PCR; the TCRdb copy retains only in-frame clones and omits some. The data show around 100,000 clones, approximately 90% seen once. Source material: peripheral blood. Receptor source: a human donor with melanoma.

J is TRBJ1-5 and V is TRBV19; D might be TRBD1 (6 bases). The CDR3 is 13 residues long. Germline CDR1 is LNHDA and CDR2 is SQIVND (reference sequence). V was clipped by 8 bases and J by 4 bases, with 12 bases between them. The CDR3 is CASRTVKNQPQHF. The CDR3 nucleotides are TGTGCCAGTCGGACAGTGAAGAATCAGCCCCAGCATTTT.

This clone came up a few times. The V and J genes are TRBV27 and TRBJ1-5, with 9 bases lining up with TRBD1. This CDR3 spans 16 amino acids. Looked up from germline, CDR1 is MNHEY and CDR2 is SMNVEV (reference sequence). V dropped 4 bases and J dropped 6; count of bases not matched to a gene: 10. This CDR3 is CASSSYRGRRGQPQHF. The CDR3, as DNA: TGTGCCAGCAGTTCATACAGGGGGCGTCGGGGTCAGCCCCAGCATTTT.

This clone was observed a few times. DNA for the CDR3: TGTGCCAGCAGCCAAGTCACTAGCGGAGAGCAGTTCTTC. Its translation is CASSQVTSGEQFF. This chain uses TRBV4-2 with TRBJ2-1; TRBD2 matches at 8 bases. The V gene's germline CDR1 is LGHNA and CDR2 YNFKEQ. This CDR3 region has 13 residues. With 1 base clipped from V and 10 bases from J, the junction kept 3 bases outside the gene matches.

The chain is built from TRBV20-1 and TRBJ2-7, with TRBD2 as a possible D gene (6 bases). The CDR3 sequence is 11 residues long. Deletions cut 5 bases from V and 4 bases from J, with 9 bases between. CDR1 DFQATT and CDR2 SNEGSKA come from the germline V gene (reference sequence). CDR3 amino acids: CSAWEEYEQYF. CDR3 bases: TGCAGTGCTTGGGAGGAATACGAGCAGTACTTC.

The rearrangement uses TRBV5-6 and TRBJ2-1, with TRBD1 identical over 7 bases. The length of the CDR3 is 15 residues. Trimming took 0 bases from V and 5 from J; bases not matched to a gene: 5. Germline V lookup: CDR1 SGHDT, CDR2 YYEEEE. Here the CDR3 reads CASSLADRSNNEQFF. The CDR3 DNA reads as TGTGCCAGCAGCTTGGCGGACAGGAGTAACAATGAGCAGTTCTTC.

The rearrangement uses TRBV6-5 and TRBJ2-1, with D possibly matching TRBD2 (6 bases). Germline V lookup: CDR1 MNHEY, CDR2 SVGAGI. Between the trimmed V and J ends, which lost 2 bases and 4 bases, there was a span of 9 bases. The CDR3 totals 14 residues. This chain's CDR3 is CASSYRGRYNEQFF. The CDR3 DNA reads as TGTGCCAGCAGTTACCGTGGGAGGTACAATGAGCAGTTCTTC.

This chain joins TRBV29-1 and TRBJ2-2, with 7 bases matching TRBD2. The germline V gene encodes CDR1 SQVTM and CDR2 ANQGSEA. Unmatched junction bases numbered 9, after V lost 7 bases and J lost 4 bases. The CDR3 extends over 14 amino acids. The CDR3 DNA reads as TGCAGCGCCAAGACTAGCTTTGGCACCGGGGAGCTGTTTTTT. Protein product: CSAKTSFGTGELFF.

The V gene is TRBV4-1, the J gene TRBJ2-1, with 11 bases identical to TRBD2. V was pared by 4 bases and J by 5 bases, with 10 bases of the junction left unmatched. The CDR3 sequence is 17 residues long. Germline CDR1 reads MGHRA; CDR2 reads YSYEKL. CDR3 nucleotide sequence: TGCGCCAGCAGCCGCCTGGCGGCGGGACTAGCGGACAATGAGCAGTTCTTC. Translating gives CASSRLAAGLADNEQFF.

This chain connects TRBV7-6 to TRBJ2-7, with 8 bases matching TRBD1. Germline CDR1 SGHVS, CDR2 FNYEAQ. The V and J ends lost 4 bases and 2 bases, in that order; junction bases with no gene match: 22. The CDR3 extends over 20 amino acids. The CDR3 DNA sequence: TGTGCCAGCAGCTGGGCCGGGATGGGCCGGGACAGGCTAAATACCTACGAGCAGTACTTC. Translation gives CASSWAGMGRDRLNTYEQYF.

The chain joins TRBV7-6 to TRBJ1-1, with D uncertain. The CDR3 runs to 14 residues. V dropped 4 bases and J dropped 1 base, with 10 bases sitting between them. The germline CDR1 and CDR2 sequences are SGHVS and FNYEAQ. Written as DNA, the CDR3 is TGTGCCAGCAGCTCAACTTGGGGGAACACTGAAGCTTTCTTT. Amino acids: CASSSTWGNTEAFF.

The J gene is TRBJ2-3, the V gene TRBV5-4; D is uncertain. Trimming shortened V by 4 bases and J by 2 bases, and 5 bases separated the two germline ends. The CDR3 covers 12 residues. The germline CDR1 and CDR2 sequences are SGHNT and YYREEE (reference sequence). The CDR3 reads CASSATTDTQYF. The CDR3 region has the DNA TGTGCCAGCAGCGCGACCACAGATACGCAGTATTTT.

The rearrangement uses TRBV29-1 and TRBJ2-5; 8 bases are a match to TRBD1. Unmatched junction bases numbered 6, after V lost 4 bases and J lost 5 bases. This CDR3 spans 13 amino acids. Per germline, CDR1 SQVTM and CDR2 ANQGSEA. CDR3 amino acids: CSVVAGGAETQYF. CDR3 DNA: TGCAGCGTTGTGGCAGGGGGCGCGGAGACCCAGTACTTC.

The chain recombines TRBV9 with TRBJ2-5, with D perhaps matching TRBD2 (7 bases). The germline gives CDR1 SGDLS, CDR2 YYNGEE. Trimming pared 2 bases from V and 1 base from J, leaving 12 bases between. The CDR3 runs to 15 residues. The DNA for the CDR3 is TGTGCCAGCAGCGTGTCGGGGGGCTTCCAAGAGACCCAGTACTTC. Protein product: CASSVSGGFQETQYF. The complete variable domain, with remaining parts taken from reference TRBV9 and TRBJ2-5, reads DSGVTQTPKHLITATGQRVTLRCSPRSGDLSVYWYQQSLDQGLQFLIQYYNGEERAKGNILERFSAQQFPDLHSELNLSSLELGDSALYFCASSVSGGFQETQYFGPGTRLLVL.

The chain uses TRBV7-9 and TRBJ1-3; no clear D. The CDR3 is made up of 13 amino acids. Trimming took 8 bases from V and 4 from J, leaving 12 bases between them. Germline V gene data show CDR1 as SEHNR and CDR2 as FQNEAQ (reference sequence). In DNA form, the CDR3 reads TGTGCCAGCGACACATCTTTCGGAAACACCATATATTTT. Translating gives CASDTSFGNTIYF.

The gene calls are TRBV6-1 and TRBJ2-7; the D gene is possibly TRBD2 (6 bases). Germline V gene data show CDR1 as MNHNS and CDR2 as SASEGT. The germline V and J ends were trimmed by 1 base and 2 bases, with 9 bases remaining between them. The CDR3 totals 14 residues. CDR3 protein: CASSEGRGPYEQYF. The DNA of the CDR3 is TGTGCCAGCAGTGAAGGGAGGGGCCCCTACGAGCAGTACTTC.

J is TRBJ2-1 and V is TRBV28; 13 nucleotides align to TRBD2. Trimming removed 6 bases from V and 4 bases from J; junction bases left unmatched: 12. Per germline, CDR1 MDHEN and CDR2 SYDVKM. The CDR3 runs 18 residues. CDR3 sequence (DNA): TGTGCCAGCAGACCACTAGCGGGAGGGGGGGGTTTATACAATGAGCAGTTCTTC. This sequence encodes CASRPLAGGGGLYNEQFF.

The V and J genes are TRBV5-1 and TRBJ2-5; TRBD2 agrees at 11 bases. Per germline, CDR1 SGHRS and CDR2 YFSETQ. V was clipped by 9 bases and J by 5 bases; unmatched bases: 9. This CDR3 contains 14 residues. The CDR3 spells CATREASGRETQYF. The CDR3 region has the DNA TGCGCCACCAGGGAGGCTAGCGGGAGGGAGACCCAGTACTTC.

The V and J genes are TRBV27 and TRBJ2-1; D not resolved. This CDR3 has 11 residues. V lost 9 bases and J 5 bases, leaving 8 bases between the germline ends. CDR1 and CDR2 from the germline V gene are MNHEY and SMNVEV (reference sequence). The CDR3 coding sequence is TGTGCCAGAGCGTTCGACAATGAGCAGTTCTTC. Its translation is CARAFDNEQFF.

J is TRBJ1-2 and V is TRBV12-5; 9 bases fit TRBD1. V shed 1 base and J 1 base; nucleotides not matched to a gene: 7. The germline V gene has CDR1 LGHNT and CDR2 FRNRAP. This CDR3 region has 17 residues. CDR3 sequence reads: CASGLAATGGNNYGYTF. CDR3 coding DNA: TGTGCTAGTGGTTTGGCCGCTACAGGGGGCAATAACTATGGCTACACCTTC.

V and J are TRBV7-9 and TRBJ1-5; D call uncertain. Germline V gene sequence: CDR1 SEHNR, CDR2 FQNEAQ (reference sequence). Between the trimmed V and J ends, which lost 1 base and 4 bases, there was a span of 8 bases. The CDR3 is 14 amino acids. The CDR3 DNA follows: TGTGCCAGCAGCTTAGTTGGAAAAAATCAGCCCCAGCATTTT. Its protein product is CASSLVGKNQPQHF.

This chain joins TRBV4-2 and TRBJ2-7; D unresolved. Trimming shortened V by 5 bases and J by 3 bases, and 14 bases separated the two germline ends. Germline-derived CDR1 and CDR2 are LGHNA and YNFKEQ. The CDR3 is 14 amino acids. CDR3 coding DNA: TGTGCCAGCAGCGTCCAGCCCCGGAGCTACGAGCAGTACTTC. Protein: CASSVQPRSYEQYF.

The chain is built from TRBV30 and TRBJ2-1; D unresolved. The CDR3 spans 14 residues. Trimming took 4 bases from V and 3 from J, leaving 13 bases between them. Germline V gene data show CDR1 as GTSNPN and CDR2 as SVGIG (reference sequence). CDR3 sequence: CAWKGLENYNEQFF. For the CDR3, the DNA is TGTGCCTGGAAGGGCCTAGAGAACTACAATGAGCAGTTCTTC.

The chain recombines TRBV5-4 with TRBJ2-1, with 13 positions matching TRBD2. Germline V gene lookup returns CDR1 SGHNT and CDR2 YYREEE (reference sequence). J was trimmed by 1 base and V by 4 bases; bases with no gene match: 5. The length of the CDR3 is 17 residues. The CDR3 sequence: CASSRGLAGDSYNEQFF. CDR3 nucleotides: TGTGCCAGCAGCCGCGGACTAGCGGGAGATTCCTACAATGAGCAGTTCTTC.